The next 5 T cell receptor beta chains were all read from a single sample in a study of blood T cell repertoires in COVID-19. Generated by immunoSEQ multiplex PCR, the TCRdb table keeps only in-frame clones and is missing some. Of approximately 130,000 clones listed, about 77% are singletons. Sequenced material: peripheral blood. Receptors originate from a man older than 75 with acute or convalescent COVID-19.

The chain joins TRBV15 to TRBJ1-2; 9 positions agree with TRBD1. Trimming cost V 1 base and J 8 bases; bases outside gene matches: 8. The CDR3 runs 15 residues. CDR1 is LNHNV, CDR2 YYDKDF, per germline (reference sequence). CDR3 sequence (DNA): TGTGCCACCAGCAGAGGGCTACAGGGGGCAGGAGGCTACACCTTC. Amino acid sequence: CATSRGLQGAGGYTF.

The chain uses TRBV19 and TRBJ2-3, with D perhaps TRBD1 (6 bases). The CDR3 covers 14 residues. Germline V gene data show CDR1 as LNHDA and CDR2 as SQIVND (reference sequence). Trimming left V 6 bases short and J 0 bases short, with 10 bases between. The CDR3 protein is CASRPTGSTDTQYF. The CDR3 nucleotides are TGTGCCAGTAGGCCGACAGGAAGCACAGATACGCAGTATTTT.

The J gene is TRBJ1-1, the V gene TRBV3-1 (or the pseudogene TRBV3-2); no reliable D call. This CDR3 comprises 14 residues. V was pared by 5 bases and J by 0 bases, with 10 bases between. CDR1 is LGHDT, CDR2 YNNKEL, per germline (reference sequence). CDR3 DNA: TGTGCCAGCAGCTCTAGGTGGATGAACACTGAAGCTTTCTTT. Protein product: CASSSRWMNTEAFF.

The chain employs TRBV30 and TRBJ2-5; 11 nucleotides align to TRBD2. The CDR3 loop spans 13 amino acids. V shed 6 bases and J 5 bases; nucleotides not matched to a gene: 5. Germline V gene lookup returns CDR1 GTSNPN and CDR2 SVGIG (reference sequence). This chain's CDR3 is CACTLAGVETQYF. In DNA form, the CDR3 reads TGTGCCTGTACACTAGCGGGGGTGGAGACCCAGTACTTC.

As concerns this clone: One end of the junction is discordant with germline, which a read error may explain. Other nucleotide sequences from this sample produce the same CDR3. This chain uses TRBV29-1 with TRBJ2-7, with TRBD1 matching 9 bases. The CDR3 covers 13 residues. In germline, CDR1 is SQVTM, CDR2 ANQGSEA. CDR3 in amino acids: CSVGDRVSYEQYF. CDR3 DNA sequence: TGCAGCGTTGGGGACAGGGTATCCTACGAGCAGTATTTC.